Shown below are 26 T cell receptor beta chains from a single sample sequenced in a study of siplizumab effects on memory and regulatory T cells. Repertoires were generated with immunoSEQ multiplex PCR, while TCRdb's copy carries only in-frame clones and drops some. The table has about 110,000 clones, under 95% seen once. The sequencing sample was made of Tregs sorted from blood. The receptors originated from a human donor in good health.

The chain has TRBV2 and TRBJ2-6; 7 bases map to TRBD1. The length of the CDR3 is 17 residues. V lost 6 bases to trimming and J lost 0 bases; unmatched junction nucleotides: 8. The germline gives CDR1 SNHLY, CDR2 FYNNEI. The DNA for the CDR3 is TGTGCCAGCAGCCGGGACAGAAAAGCCTCTGGGGCCAACGTCCTGACTTTC. It codes for CASSRDRKASGANVLTF. The whole variable domain, remainder taken from reference TRBV2 and TRBJ2-6, is EPEVTQTPSHQVTQMGQEVILRCVPISNHLYFYWYRQILGQKVEFLVSFYNNEISEKSEIFDDQFSVERPDGSNFTLKIRSTKLEDSAMYFCASSRDRKASGANVLTFGAGSRLTVL.

The chain recombines TRBV11-1 with TRBJ2-3, with 8 bases matching TRBD2. Trimming took 2 bases from V and 2 from J; bases not matched to a gene: 6. Germline assignment: CDR1 SGHAT and CDR2 FQDESV (reference sequence). The CDR3 runs to 16 residues. Written as DNA, the CDR3 is TGTGCCAGCAGCTTATACCTAGCGGGCCTCACAGATACGCAGTATTTT. Amino acids: CASSLYLAGLTDTQYF.

The chain joins TRBV5-1 to TRBJ2-1, with 8 positions matching TRBD1. Trimming removed 4 bases from V and 2 bases from J; junction bases left unmatched: 5. From germline, CDR1 is SGHRS and CDR2 YFSETQ. This CDR3 has 15 amino acids. The CDR3 region is CASSQGQVPYNEQFF. The CDR3 bases are TGCGCCAGCAGCCAGGGACAGGTCCCCTACAATGAGCAGTTCTTC.

This clone was seen a handful of times. The chain links TRBV6-1 to TRBJ2-7; D assignment may be TRBD1 or TRBD2 (5 bases each). Germline V lookup: CDR1 MNHNS, CDR2 SASEGT. CDR3 length: 14 amino acids. Trimming took 2 bases from V and 2 from J, leaving 10 bases between them. This CDR3 is CASSEWDGAYEQYF. CDR3 nucleotide sequence: TGTGCCAGCAGTGAATGGGACGGAGCCTACGAGCAGTACTTC.

In its sample, this clone was seen a few times. The chain carries TRBV2 and TRBJ2-7; D may be TRBD1 (6 bases). V was clipped by 3 bases and J by 2 bases, with 14 bases between them. The CDR3 has 15 amino acids. CDR1 and CDR2 (germline): SNHLY, FYNNEI. As DNA, the CDR3 is TGTGCCAGCAGTGAGTTGGGGGCCGGAACCTACGAGCAGTACTTC. It translates to CASSELGAGTYEQYF.

The CDR3 coding sequence is TGTGCCAGCAGCATACATGGACAGATCTACGAGCAGTACTTC. Translated, it gives CASSIHGQIYEQYF. The chain uses TRBV7-2 and TRBJ2-7; perhaps TRBD1 as D (6 bases). Germline assignment: CDR1 SGHTA and CDR2 FQGNSA. V was clipped by 5 bases and J by 3 bases, with 14 bases between them. The CDR3 runs 14 residues.

This clone was picked up a small number of times. This chain uses TRBV6-6 with TRBJ2-3; the D gene is possibly TRBD2 (6 bases). The germline V gene has CDR1 MNHNY and CDR2 SVGAGI (reference sequence). CDR3 length: 12 residues. The CDR3 loop is CAGRAGSLTQYF. CDR3 in DNA: TGTGCGGGGCGGGCGGGAAGCCTTACGCAGTATTTT.

The rearrangement links TRBV2 to TRBJ2-3, with 8 bases matching TRBD2. The CDR3 is made up of 14 amino acids. V dropped 6 bases and J dropped 2; count of bases not matched to a gene: 4. CDR1 is SNHLY, CDR2 FYNNEI, per germline. This CDR3 reads CASRLAGSTDTQYF. Here the CDR3 DNA reads TGTGCCAGCAGATTAGCGGGGTCCACAGATACGCAGTATTTT.

The chain uses TRBV6-4 and TRBJ2-3; D remains ambiguous. Germline CDR1 is MRHNA and CDR2 is SNTAGT. This CDR3 region has 15 residues. V lost 5 bases and J lost 0, with 12 bases in between. The CDR3 bases are TGTGCCAGCAGTTTTAATGACGCCAGCACAGATACGCAGTATTTT. This sequence encodes CASSFNDASTDTQYF.

The chain links TRBV6-5 to TRBJ1-1, with 8 bases lining up with TRBD1. CDR3 size: 14 residues. Germline-derived CDR1 and CDR2 are MNHEY and SVGAGI. Unmatched junction bases numbered 5, after V lost 6 bases and J lost 2 bases. This CDR3 is CASSRDRRNTEAFF. The DNA of the CDR3 is TGTGCCAGCAGCCGGGACAGGCGAAACACTGAAGCTTTCTTT.

This clone was seen only once. V gene TRBV4-1 combines with J gene TRBJ1-2; D ambiguous. Trimming took off 2 bases at V and 7 bases at J, with 11 bases between the two ends. There are 13 residues in the CDR3. Germline V lookup: CDR1 MGHRA, CDR2 YSYEKL. In DNA, the CDR3 is TGCGCCAGCAGCCAACTGGAAGGCACTGGCTACACCTTC. Translation gives CASSQLEGTGYTF.

This chain connects TRBV27 to TRBJ1-2; D is unresolved. Trimming stripped 2 bases from V and 2 bases from J, with 9 bases between. The germline V gene encodes CDR1 MNHEY and CDR2 SMNVEV (reference sequence). The CDR3 extends over 14 amino acids. CDR3 sequence reads: CASSLEPENYGYTF. In DNA form, the CDR3 reads TGTGCCAGCAGTTTAGAGCCGGAAAACTATGGCTACACCTTC.

This rearrangement joins TRBV6-1 to TRBJ2-7; 9 nucleotides align to TRBD2. This CDR3 contains 15 residues. Looked up from germline, CDR1 is MNHNS and CDR2 is SASEGT. The trim removed 7 bases at V and 3 bases at J, leaving 10 bases unmatched. In DNA form, the CDR3 reads TGTGCCAGCACCCAAGCGGGGGGACTTAGCTACGAGCAGTACTTC. Amino acids: CASTQAGGLSYEQYF.

The chain combines TRBV18 with TRBJ1-1, with a possible D match to TRBD1 (6 bases). Germline CDR1 and CDR2: KGHSH and LQKENI. V lost 3 bases and J 6 bases, leaving 11 bases between the germline ends. There are 13 residues in the CDR3. CDR3 DNA: TGTGCCAGCTCACCGGGCGACAGGCCTGAAGCTTTCTTT. It encodes CASSPGDRPEAFF.

This clone was detected only once. The chain recombines TRBV29-1 with TRBJ1-1, with 7 bases matching TRBD1. The CDR3 covers 13 residues. Losses at the gene ends were 1 base for V and 10 bases for J; bases not matched to a gene: 9. CDR1 is SQVTM and CDR2 is ANQGSEA in the germline V gene. The CDR3 loop reads CSVEATAGQTAFF. DNA of the CDR3: TGCAGCGTTGAAGCTACCGCGGGACAGACAGCTTTCTTT.

The chain carries TRBV9 and TRBJ2-4, with 9 bases aligning to TRBD1. The V segment lost 3 bases and the J segment 13 bases; nucleotides outside the gene matches: 14. This CDR3 is built from 15 residues. Germline-derived CDR1 and CDR2 are SGDLS and YYNGEE. CDR3 DNA: TGTGCCAGCAGCGACAGGACAGGGGCACGAGGGGCACAGTACTTC. Its translation is CASSDRTGARGAQYF. Based on the CDR3 plus reference TRBV9 and TRBJ2-4, the full variable domain is DSGVTQTPKHLITATGQRVTLRCSPRSGDLSVYWYQQSLDQGLQFLIQYYNGEERAKGNILERFSAQQFPDLHSELNLSSLELGDSALYFCASSDRTGARGAQYFGAGTRLSVL.

The chain employs TRBV19 and TRBJ2-5; D is possibly TRBD2 (5 bases). This CDR3 has 13 amino acids. Germline V gives CDR1 LNHDA, CDR2 SQIVND (reference sequence). Trimming took off 1 base at V and 4 bases at J, with 7 bases between the two ends. CDR3 loop: CASSIGGRETQYF. CDR3 in DNA: TGTGCCAGTAGTATAGGTGGGAGAGAGACCCAGTACTTC.

The chain carries TRBV15 and TRBJ2-3; a weak D match, TRBD2 (6 bases). This CDR3 has 13 amino acids. Germline V gene data show CDR1 as LNHNV and CDR2 as YYDKDF (reference sequence). V was trimmed by 7 bases and J by 0 bases, leaving 8 bases between them. CDR3 protein: CATTSESTDTQYF. The CDR3 region has the DNA TGTGCCACCACTAGCGAGAGCACAGATACGCAGTATTTT. The full variable domain, its missing parts supplied by reference TRBV15 and TRBJ2-3, is DAMVIQNPRYQVTQFGKPVTLSCSQTLNHNVMYWYQQKSSQAPKLLFHYYDKDFNNEADTPDNFQSRRPNTSFCFLDIRSPGLGDTAMYLCATTSESTDTQYFGPGTRLTVL.

The V gene is TRBV4-1, the J gene TRBJ2-1, with 10 bases fitting TRBD1. The CDR3 is made up of 17 amino acids. The germline V gene has CDR1 MGHRA and CDR2 YSYEKL. Trimming removed 0 bases from V and 11 bases from J; junction bases left unmatched: 13. The CDR3 here is CASSQELRDRGSNKQFF. The CDR3, as DNA: TGCGCCAGCAGCCAAGAACTCCGGGACAGGGGTTCTAATAAGCAGTTCTTC.

This chain uses TRBV11-2 with TRBJ2-7; 14 nucleotides agree with TRBD2. The CDR3 is 16 amino acids. Germline CDR1 SGHAT, CDR2 FQNNGV. Trimming cost V 5 bases and J 3 bases; bases outside gene matches: 6. CDR3 residues: CASSQTSGRAGYEQYF. The CDR3 DNA reads TGTGCCAGCAGCCAGACTAGCGGGAGGGCCGGCTACGAGCAGTACTTC.

The chain uses TRBV7-9 and TRBJ1-2; D unresolved. Trimming left V 2 bases short and J 8 bases short, with 9 bases between. CDR3 length: 12 amino acids. The germline V gene has CDR1 SEHNR and CDR2 FQNEAQ (reference sequence). The CDR3 bases are TGTGCCAGCAGCTTAAATCGACGCGGCTACACCTTC. Its protein is CASSLNRRGYTF.

J is TRBJ2-1 and V is TRBV5-1; D possibly corresponds to TRBD1 (5 bases). The CDR3 runs 14 residues. The ends were cut back, 0 bases at V and 6 bases at J, with 10 bases in the middle. Germline-derived CDR1 and CDR2 are SGHRS and YFSETQ. The CDR3 sequence: CASSLGGPGNEQFF. The DNA for the CDR3 is TGCGCCAGCAGCTTGGGGGGCCCGGGCAATGAGCAGTTCTTC.

The V gene is TRBV6-1, the J gene TRBJ1-2; D gene unclear. V dropped 5 bases and J dropped 4 bases, with 11 bases sitting between them. CDR1 and CDR2 from the germline V gene are MNHNS and SASEGT. CDR3 length: 13 amino acids. The CDR3 here is CASSLREVYGYTF. CDR3 sequence (DNA): TGTGCCAGCAGTCTGCGGGAGGTCTATGGCTACACCTTC.

The V call is TRBV7-2, the J call TRBJ2-1, with D unresolved. Germline V gives CDR1 SGHTA, CDR2 FQGNSA. Trimming shortened V by 4 bases and J by 2 bases, and 12 bases separated the two germline ends. The CDR3 extends over 15 amino acids. The DNA of the CDR3 is TGTGCCAGCAGCTCAGGTAGAGGACCCTACAATGAGCAGTTCTTC. This codes for CASSSGRGPYNEQFF.

The chain has TRBV19 and TRBJ2-7; possibly TRBD1 for D (5 bases). V lost 7 bases and J 6 bases, leaving 13 bases between the germline ends. The CDR3 is 12 residues long. Germline V gene data show CDR1 as LNHDA and CDR2 as SQIVND (reference sequence). The CDR3: CASMSGRGEQYF. The CDR3 coding sequence is TGTGCCAGTATGTCAGGGCGCGGCGAGCAGTACTTC. Together with reference TRBV19 and TRBJ2-7, the CDR3 gives the full variable domain: DGGITQSPKYLFRKEGQNVTLSCEQNLNHDAMYWYRQDPGQGLRLIYYSQIVNDFQKGDIAEGYSVSREKKESFPLTVTSAQKNPTAFYLCASMSGRGEQYFGPGTRLTVT.

The gene calls are TRBV5-4 and TRBJ2-3; no firm D call. V dropped 0 bases and J dropped 6 bases, with 11 bases sitting between them. This CDR3 has 14 residues. Germline-derived CDR1 and CDR2 are SGHNT and YYREEE (reference sequence). The CDR3 coding sequence is TGTGCCAGCAGCTTGGCCTGGGATTCTGATACGCAGTATTTT. Translation: CASSLAWDSDTQYF. The whole variable domain, remainder taken from reference TRBV5-4 and TRBJ2-3, is ETGVTQSPTHLIKTRGQQVTLRCSSQSGHNTVSWYQQALGQGPQFIFQYYREEENGRGNFPPRFSGLQFPNYSSELNVNALELDDSALYLCASSLAWDSDTQYFGPGTRLTVL.